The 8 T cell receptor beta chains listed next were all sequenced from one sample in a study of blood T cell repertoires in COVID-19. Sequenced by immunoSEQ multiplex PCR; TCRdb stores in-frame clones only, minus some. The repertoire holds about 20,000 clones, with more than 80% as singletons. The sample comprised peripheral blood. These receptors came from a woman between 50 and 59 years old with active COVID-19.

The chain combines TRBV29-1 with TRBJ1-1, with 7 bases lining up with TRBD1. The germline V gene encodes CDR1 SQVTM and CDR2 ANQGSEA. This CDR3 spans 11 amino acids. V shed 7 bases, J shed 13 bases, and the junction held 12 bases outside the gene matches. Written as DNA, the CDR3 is TGCAGCGGCTCGACAGGGTTCGAGGGTTTCTTT. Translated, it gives CSGSTGFEGFF.

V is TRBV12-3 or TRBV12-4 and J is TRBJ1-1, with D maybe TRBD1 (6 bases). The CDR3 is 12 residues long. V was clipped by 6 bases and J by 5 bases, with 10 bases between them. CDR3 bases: TGTGCCAGCAGCTTACAGGGTACTGAAGCTTTCTTT. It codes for CASSLQGTEAFF.

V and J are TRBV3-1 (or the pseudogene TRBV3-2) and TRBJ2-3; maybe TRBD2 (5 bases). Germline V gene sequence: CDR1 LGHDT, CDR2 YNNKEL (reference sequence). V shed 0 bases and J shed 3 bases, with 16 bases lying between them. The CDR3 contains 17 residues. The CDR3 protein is CASSQDIGGVGTDTQYF. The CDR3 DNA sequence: TGTGCCAGCAGCCAAGATATAGGAGGAGTCGGGACAGATACGCAGTATTTT.

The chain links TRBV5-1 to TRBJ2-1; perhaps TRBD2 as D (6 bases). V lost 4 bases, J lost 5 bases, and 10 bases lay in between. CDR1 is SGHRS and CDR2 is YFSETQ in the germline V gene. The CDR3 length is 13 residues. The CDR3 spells CASSLAPNNEQFF. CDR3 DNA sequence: TGCGCCAGCAGCCTAGCGCCCAACAATGAGCAGTTCTTC.

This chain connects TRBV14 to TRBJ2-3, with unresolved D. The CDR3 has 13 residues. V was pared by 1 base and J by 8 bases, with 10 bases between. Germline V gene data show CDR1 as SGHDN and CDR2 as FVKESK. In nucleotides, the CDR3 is TGTGCCAGCAGCCAAGTTAGAGGTAGTACGCAGTATTTT. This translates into CASSQVRGSTQYF.

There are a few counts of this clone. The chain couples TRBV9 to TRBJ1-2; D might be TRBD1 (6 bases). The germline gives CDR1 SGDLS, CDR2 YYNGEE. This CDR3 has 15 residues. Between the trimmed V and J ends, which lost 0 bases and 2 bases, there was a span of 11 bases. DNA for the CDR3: TGTGCCAGCAGCGTAGGATCAGGGGCCAACTATGGCTACACCTTC. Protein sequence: CASSVGSGANYGYTF.

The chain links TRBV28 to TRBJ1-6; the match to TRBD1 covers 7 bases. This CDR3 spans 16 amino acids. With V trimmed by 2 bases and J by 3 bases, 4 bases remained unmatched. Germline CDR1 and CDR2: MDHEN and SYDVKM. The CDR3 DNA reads TGTGCCAGCAGTTTAAGCCGGACAGGCTATAATTCACCCCTCCACTTT. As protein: CASSLSRTGYNSPLHF.

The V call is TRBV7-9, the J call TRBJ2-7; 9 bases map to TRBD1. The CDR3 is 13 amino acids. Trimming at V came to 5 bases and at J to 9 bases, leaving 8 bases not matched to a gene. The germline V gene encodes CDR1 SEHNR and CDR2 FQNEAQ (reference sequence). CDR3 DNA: TGTGCCAGCAGCCACCGGGACAGGGAAAGGCAGTACTTC. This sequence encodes CASSHRDRERQYF.